At least ten counts were recorded for the clone carrying this TCR beta chain. This sample is part of a study of identical twins. TCRdb fed the 5' RACE reads into MiXCR, producing one record per CDR3 protein. Among around 230,000 distinct CDR3 sequences listed, roughly 7.1% were seen once. Healthy Caucasian individuals made up all the donors. V shed 3 bases and J shed 17 bases, with 13 bases lying between them. CDR3 length: 11 amino acids. The same sample was also studied in work on T cells expressing NK-cell markers. That source reports: Source material for TCR beta repertoires consisted of sorted CD3+CD56+NKG2C+, CD3+CD56+NKG2C- and CD3+CD56-NKG2C+ T cells. HCMV specificity of the expanded NKG2C+ T cell clones was not established.

J is TRBJ2-2 and V is TRBV12-3 or TRBV12-4; weak D call: TRBD2 (7 bases). Sequenced material: CD8+ T cells sorted from blood. The receptor's source is a woman between 18 and 29 years old in good health. In DNA form, the CDR3 reads TGTGCCAGCAGTTTCACGGGGGGCTGTTTTTTT. Protein sequence: CASSFTGGCFF.